The clone carrying this T cell receptor beta chain was seen a handful of times. The sample comes from a study of T cells in Graves' hyperthyroidism and ophthalmopathy. Amplification targeted TCR beta CDR3 regions from RNA transcripts. A set of HTBI primers served as the primers for a first-round RT-PCR of the TCR CDR3. TCRdb recomputed calls from the multiplex PCR reads with MiXCR, one row per CDR3 protein. Here the sample spans roughly 660,000 distinct CDR3 sequences, 17% being singletons. Per germline, CDR1 SGHRS and CDR2 YFSETQ. Trimming pared 0 bases from V and 4 bases from J, leaving 19 bases between. CDR3 length: 17 amino acids.

This receptor was identified in a man over 45 with Graves' hyperthyroidism. The chain links TRBV5-1 to TRBJ2-5; D perhaps matches TRBD1 (5 bases). Sequencing was done on a sample of blood. CDR3 loop: CASSLDPLVYGAETQYF. The CDR3 DNA reads TGCGCCAGCAGCTTGGACCCTTTGGTCTATGGGGCAGAGACCCAGTACTTC.